This record concerns one TCR beta chain sequence. What it binds is not known. With 6 bases removed from V and 12 bases from J, the gap between germline ends came to 21 bases. The CDR3 length is 13 residues. Germline V gives CDR1 MNHEY, CDR2 SVGEGT. Time point here: patch test 1, 2 weeks after DPC sensitization. Treatment indicated: therapeutic diphenylcyclopropenone sensitization with weekly scalp DPC. Alopecia patients deemed DPC-suitable, aged 18 to 70, excluding pregnancy. The data originate from a study of human T cells and chemical hapten exposure. Across the whole study: Skin of the upper inner arm, 2 cm by 2 cm, received 2% DPC for sensitization.

Whole-study findings and limits: Sensitizing with DPC caused no change in TCRs above 1 in 1000 frequency.

A single record per CDR3 protein comes from TCRdb applying MiXCR to the RACE reads. The table records about 120,000 distinct CDR3 sequences, around 15% of them present only once. The source of this sequence is a man aged 18 to 30 with alopecia areata. Some clones in this sample may be carry-over from other donors' samples. The sample consisted of whole blood, taken in connection with sensitization to the hapten diphenylcyclopropenone (DPC). J is TRBJ2-7 and V is TRBV6-2 or TRBV6-3; D possibly corresponds to TRBD1 (6 bases). CDR3 loop: CASRTDRLHGRYF. The CDR3 nucleotides are TGTGCCAGCAGGACTGACAGGCTCCACGGGCGGTACTTC.